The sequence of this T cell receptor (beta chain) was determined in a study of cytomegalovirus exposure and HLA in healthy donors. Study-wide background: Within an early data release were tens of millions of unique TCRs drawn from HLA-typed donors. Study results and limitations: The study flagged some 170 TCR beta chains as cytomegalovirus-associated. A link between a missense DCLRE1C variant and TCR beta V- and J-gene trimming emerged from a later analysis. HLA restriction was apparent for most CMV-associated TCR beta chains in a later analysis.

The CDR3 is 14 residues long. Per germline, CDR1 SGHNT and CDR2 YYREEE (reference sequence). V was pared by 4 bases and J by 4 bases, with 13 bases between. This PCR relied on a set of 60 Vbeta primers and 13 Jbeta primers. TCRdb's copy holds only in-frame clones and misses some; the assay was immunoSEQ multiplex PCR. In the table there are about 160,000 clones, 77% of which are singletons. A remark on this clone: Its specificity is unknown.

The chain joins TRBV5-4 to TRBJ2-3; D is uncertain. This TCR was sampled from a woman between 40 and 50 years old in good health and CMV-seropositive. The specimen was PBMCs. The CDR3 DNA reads TGTGCCAGCAGCCCTCCGAGGTGGCCAGATACGCAGTATTTT. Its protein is CASSPPRWPDTQYF. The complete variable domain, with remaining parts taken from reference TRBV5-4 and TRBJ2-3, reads ETGVTQSPTHLIKTRGQQVTLRCSSQSGHNTVSWYQQALGQGPQFIFQYYREEENGRGNFPPRFSGLQFPNYSSELNVNALELDDSALYLCASSPPRWPDTQYFGPGTRLTVL.